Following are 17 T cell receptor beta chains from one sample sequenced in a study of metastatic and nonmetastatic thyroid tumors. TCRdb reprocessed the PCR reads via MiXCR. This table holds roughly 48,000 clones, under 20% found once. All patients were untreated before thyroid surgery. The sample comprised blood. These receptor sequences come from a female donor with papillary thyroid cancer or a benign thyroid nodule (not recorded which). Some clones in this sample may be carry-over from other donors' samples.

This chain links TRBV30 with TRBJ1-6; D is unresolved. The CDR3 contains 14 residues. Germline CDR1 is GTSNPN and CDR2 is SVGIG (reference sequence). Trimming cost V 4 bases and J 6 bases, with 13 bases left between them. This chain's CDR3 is CAWNRMEGNSPLHF. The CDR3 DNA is TGTGCCTGGAACCGCATGGAGGGTAATTCACCCCTCCACTTT.

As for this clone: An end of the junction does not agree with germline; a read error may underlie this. This CDR3 is CASSPGLALTTEHFF. The CDR3 bases are TGTGCCAGCAGCCCGGGACTAGCGTTAACAACTGAGCACTTCTTC. The chain couples TRBV11-1 to TRBJ2-1; 10 bases line up with TRBD2. In germline, CDR1 is SGHAT, CDR2 FQDESV (reference sequence). This CDR3 is built from 15 residues.

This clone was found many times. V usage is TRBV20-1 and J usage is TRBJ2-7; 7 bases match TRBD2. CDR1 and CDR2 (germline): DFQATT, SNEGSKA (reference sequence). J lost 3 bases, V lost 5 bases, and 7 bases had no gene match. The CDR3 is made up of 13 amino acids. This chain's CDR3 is CSAAEGLVYEQYF. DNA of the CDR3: TGCAGTGCTGCCGAAGGACTAGTCTACGAGCAGTACTTC.

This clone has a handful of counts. CDR3 nucleotide sequence: TGTGCCAGCAGCGAAACAGAGTACGAGCAGTACTTC. This encodes CASSETEYEQYF. The genes are TRBV2 and TRBJ2-7; D is ambiguous. The CDR3 length is 12 residues. Per the germline V gene, CDR1 is SNHLY and CDR2 is FYNNEI. The V and J ends lost 6 bases and 4 bases respectively, with 10 bases between them.

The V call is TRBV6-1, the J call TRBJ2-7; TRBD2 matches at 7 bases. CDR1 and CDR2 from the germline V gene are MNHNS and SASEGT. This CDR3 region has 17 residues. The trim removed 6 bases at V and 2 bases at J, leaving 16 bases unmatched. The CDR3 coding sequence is TGTGCCAGCAGCTACACGGCCTCGACTAGCTGTGCCTACGAGCAGTACTTC. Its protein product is CASSYTASTSCAYEQYF.

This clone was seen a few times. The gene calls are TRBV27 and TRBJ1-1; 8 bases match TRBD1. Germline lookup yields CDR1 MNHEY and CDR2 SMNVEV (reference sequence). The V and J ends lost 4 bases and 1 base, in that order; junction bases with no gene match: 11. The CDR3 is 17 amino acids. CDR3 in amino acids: CASSSIARGQANTEAFF. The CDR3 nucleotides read TGTGCCAGCAGTTCAATAGCCCGGGGACAGGCGAACACTGAAGCTTTCTTT.

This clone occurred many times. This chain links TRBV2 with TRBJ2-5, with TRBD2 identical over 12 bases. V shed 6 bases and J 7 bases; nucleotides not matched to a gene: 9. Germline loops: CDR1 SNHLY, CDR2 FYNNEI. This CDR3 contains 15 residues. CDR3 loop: CASSETSGRMGTQYF. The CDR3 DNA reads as TGTGCCAGCAGCGAAACTAGCGGGAGGATGGGGACCCAGTACTTC.

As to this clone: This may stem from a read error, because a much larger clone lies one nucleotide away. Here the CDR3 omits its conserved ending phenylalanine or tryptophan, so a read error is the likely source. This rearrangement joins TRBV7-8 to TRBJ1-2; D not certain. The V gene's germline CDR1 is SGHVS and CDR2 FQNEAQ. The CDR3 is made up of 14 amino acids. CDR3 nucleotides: TGTGCCAGCAGCTTAGAGCCTGAGAACTATTGCTACACCCTC. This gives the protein CASSLEPENYCYTL.

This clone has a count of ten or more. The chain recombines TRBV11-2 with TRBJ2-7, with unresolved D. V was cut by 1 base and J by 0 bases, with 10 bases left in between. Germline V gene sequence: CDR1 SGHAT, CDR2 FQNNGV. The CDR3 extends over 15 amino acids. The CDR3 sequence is CASSLGPTSSYEQYF. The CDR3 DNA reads TGTGCCAGCAGCTTAGGGCCTACCAGCTCCTACGAGCAGTACTTC. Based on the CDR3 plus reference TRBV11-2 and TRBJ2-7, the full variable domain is EAGVAQSPRYKIIEKRQSVAFWCNPISGHATLYWYQQILGQGPKLLIQFQNNGVVDDSQLPKDRFSAERLKGVDSTLKIQPAKLEDSAVYLCASSLGPTSSYEQYFGPGTRLTVT.

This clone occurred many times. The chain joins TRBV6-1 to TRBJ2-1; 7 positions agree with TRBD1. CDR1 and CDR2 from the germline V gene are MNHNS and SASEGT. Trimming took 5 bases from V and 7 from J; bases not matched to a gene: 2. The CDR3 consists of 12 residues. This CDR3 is CASSKQGNEQFF. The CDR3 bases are TGTGCCAGCAGTAAACAGGGGAATGAGCAGTTCTTC.

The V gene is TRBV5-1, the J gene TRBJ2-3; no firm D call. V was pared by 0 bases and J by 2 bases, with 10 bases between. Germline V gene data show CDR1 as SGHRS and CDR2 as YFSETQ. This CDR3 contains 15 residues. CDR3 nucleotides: TGCGCCAGCAGCTTGGCGGTTCCCGCCACAGATACGCAGTATTTT. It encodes CASSLAVPATDTQYF.

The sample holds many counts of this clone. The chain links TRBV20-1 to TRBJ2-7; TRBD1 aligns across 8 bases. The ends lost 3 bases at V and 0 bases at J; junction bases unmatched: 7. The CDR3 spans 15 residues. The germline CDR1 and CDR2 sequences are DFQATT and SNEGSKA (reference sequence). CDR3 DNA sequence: TGCAGTGCTAGGAATGGACAGGGCCTCTCCTACGAGCAGTACTTC. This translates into CSARNGQGLSYEQYF.

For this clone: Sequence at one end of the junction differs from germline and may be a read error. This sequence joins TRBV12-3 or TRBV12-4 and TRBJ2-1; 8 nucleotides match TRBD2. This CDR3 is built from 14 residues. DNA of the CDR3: TGTGCCAGCACTTTAGCGGGAACCCGGACAGTACAGTTCTTC. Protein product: CASTLAGTRTVQFF.

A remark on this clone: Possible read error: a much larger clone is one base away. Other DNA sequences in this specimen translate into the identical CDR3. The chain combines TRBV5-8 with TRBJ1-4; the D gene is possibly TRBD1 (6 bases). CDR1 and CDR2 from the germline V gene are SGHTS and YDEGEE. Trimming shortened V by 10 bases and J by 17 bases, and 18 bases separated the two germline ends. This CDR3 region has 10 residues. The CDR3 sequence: CAGTQGALFF. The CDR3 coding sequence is TGTGCCGGTACACAGGGAGCACTTTTTTTT.

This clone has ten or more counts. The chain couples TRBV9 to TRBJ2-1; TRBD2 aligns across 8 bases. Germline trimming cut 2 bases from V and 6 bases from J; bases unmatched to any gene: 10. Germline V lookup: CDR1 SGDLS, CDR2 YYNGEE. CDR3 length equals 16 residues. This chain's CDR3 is CASSVAGGPIGNEQFF. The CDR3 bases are TGTGCCAGCAGCGTCGCGGGAGGCCCTATAGGCAATGAGCAGTTCTTC.

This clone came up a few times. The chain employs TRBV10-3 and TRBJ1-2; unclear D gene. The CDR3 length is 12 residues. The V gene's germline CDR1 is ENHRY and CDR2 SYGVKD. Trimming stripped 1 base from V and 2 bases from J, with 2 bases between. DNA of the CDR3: TGTGCCATCAGTGAGTTGAACTATGGCTACACCTTC. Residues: CAISELNYGYTF.

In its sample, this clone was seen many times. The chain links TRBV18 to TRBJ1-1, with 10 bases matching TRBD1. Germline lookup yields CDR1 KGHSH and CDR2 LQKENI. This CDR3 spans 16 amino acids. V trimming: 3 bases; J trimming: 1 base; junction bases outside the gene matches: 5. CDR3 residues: CASSPGTGVQNTEAFF. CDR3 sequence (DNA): TGTGCCAGCTCACCGGGGACAGGGGTCCAGAACACTGAAGCTTTCTTT.